This T cell receptor (beta chain) was recovered during a study of T cells in Graves' hyperthyroidism and ophthalmopathy. V lost 5 bases and J 0 bases, leaving 13 bases between the germline ends. Germline V CDR1 and CDR2: SEHNR, FQNEAQ (reference sequence). The CDR3 totals 16 residues. Researchers took RNA transcripts and amplified the TCR beta CDR3 regions from them. RT-PCR in the first round (using the HTBI primer set) targeted the TCR CDR3. From the multiplex PCR reads, TCRdb called clonotypes with MiXCR, one entry per CDR3 protein. The table has roughly 49,000 distinct CDR3 sequences, roughly 51% seen once. Uncontrolled infection, other autoimmune disease, pregnancy or lactation barred patients from enrollment. Diagnoses were established using clinical symptoms, serum thyroxine and TRAb, thyroid ultrasound and orbital computed tomography. This clonotype was seen just once.

This TCR was sampled from a man between 18 and 29 years old with Graves' hyperthyroidism. The V gene is TRBV7-9, the J gene TRBJ1-4; D unclear. Sequenced input: peripheral blood or thyroid tissue (not recorded which). CDR3: CASSPFLAATNEKLFF. Here the CDR3 DNA reads TGTGCCAGCAGCCCCTTTTTGGCGGCAACTAATGAAAAACTGTTTTTT.